A selection of T cell receptor beta chains follows, all from one sample in a study of T cell responses to AZD1222 COVID-19 vaccine. This table comes from immunoSEQ multiplex PCR, and its TCRdb copy is limited to in-frame clones, with some not included. The sample includes roughly 120,000 clones, 85% to 90% of them seen just once. Source: peripheral blood, taken 28 days after the second AZD1222 dose. Source of these receptors: an adult who received the AZD1222 COVID-19 vaccine. CDR3s include the opening cysteine and the closing phenylalanine or tryptophan. A D gene is named only where the DNA matches it firmly. Only part of the rows carry a size: once, few, many, or a class if the clone is expanded.

TRBJ2-7,TRBV4-1,-,-,TGCGCCAGCAGCCAAGGGGGGCCCTGGGACGAGCAGTACTTC,CASSQGGPWDEQYF
TRBJ2-2,TRBV28,-,medium-sized,TGTGCCAGCAGTTTAACGTCCGGATCAGACACATGGGACACCGGGGAGCTGTTTTTT,CASSLTSGSDTWDTGELFF
TRBJ1-1,TRBV19,-,-,TGTGCCAGTAGTCAGGAGGGGGTGGGTTCATCTGCTGAAGCTTTCTTT,CASSQEGVGSSAEAFF
TRBJ1-2,TRBV5-1,-,-,TGCGCCAGCAGGGGAGGGAATAACTATGGCTACACCTTC,CASRGGNNYGYTF
TRBJ1-1,TRBV6-4,TRBD1,-,TGTGCCAGCAGTGACCGGACAGGAGGGAACACTGAAGCTTTCTTT,CASSDRTGGNTEAFF
TRBJ1-5,TRBV5-4,-,few,TGTGCCAGCAGCTTGGCAGGGGGCAATCAGCCCCAGCATTTT,CASSLAGGNQPQHF
TRBJ2-2,TRBV6-2/TRBV6-3,TRBD2,-,TGTGCCAGCAGTTACGGGCTAGCGGGAGCTGCCGGGGAGCTGTTTTTT,CASSYGLAGAAGELFF
TRBJ1-1,TRBV12-3/TRBV12-4,-,few,TGTGCCAGCAGGGAAAACAGGGTTTCTGAAGCTTTCTTT,CASRENRVSEAFF
TRBJ1-1,TRBV9,-,-,TGTGCCAGCAGCGGGGGAGGGCAGGGGACTGAAGCTTTCTTT,CASSGGGQGTEAFF
TRBJ2-5,TRBV4-1,TRBD1,-,TGCGCCACCAGGGGTAGGGGGCCCCAAGAGACCCAGTACTTC,CATRGRGPQETQYF
TRBJ1-1,TRBV4-1,-,-,TGCGCCAGCAGCCAAGATCCAGCGAACTCGGGGACTGAAGCTTTCTTT,CASSQDPANSGTEAFF
TRBJ1-5,TRBV10-3,-,-,TGTGCCATCAGTGAGTCAGGGGACCTAAGCAATCAGCCCCAGCATTTT,CAISESGDLSNQPQHF
TRBJ1-2,TRBV6-5,-,-,TGTGCCAGCAGTTACTCTCCTAGGGATGGCTACACCTTC,CASSYSPRDGYTF
TRBJ1-1,TRBV6-1,-,-,TGTGCCAGCAGAGAAGGTCAGGGATGGAACACTGAAGCTTTCTTT,CASREGQGWNTEAFF
TRBJ2-7,TRBV27,-,-,TGTGCCAGCAGTTTATCTACAGGCGGCTACGAGCAGTACTTC,CASSLSTGGYEQYF
TRBJ1-6,TRBV7-8,-,-,TGTGCCAGCAGCTTGGGGCTCCCGGCGAATTCACCCCTCCACTTT,CASSLGLPANSPLHF
TRBJ1-5,TRBV6-1,-,-,TGTGCCAGCAGTGATGTTGGAGTTAGCCAGCCCCAGCATTTT,CASSDVGVSQPQHF
TRBJ1-5,TRBV19,-,-,TGTGCCAGTAGTATAGGCCCCAGACAGGATAGCAATCAGCCCCAGCATTTT,CASSIGPRQDSNQPQHF
TRBJ2-1,TRBV7-9,TRBD2,-,TGTGCCAGCAGCGCACTAGCGGGAGGTAATGAGCAGTTCTTC,CASSALAGGNEQFF